The clone carrying this T cell receptor (beta chain) was seen a few times. What it binds is not known. These data belong to a study of molecular identifiers for immune sequencing clone quantification. The CDR3 extends over 15 amino acids. V was cut by 1 base and J by 3 bases, with 13 bases left in between. Germline V gene sequence: CDR1 GTSNPN, CDR2 SVGIG (reference sequence). Previously reported methods and listed TCR primers produced the bulk TCR libraries. One entry per CDR3 protein, called by TCRdb with MiXCR from the PCR reads. The table lists over 300,000 distinct CDR3 sequences, roughly 24% of them singletons. Overall study findings and caveats: The study found clones above 20 RNA copies held over 98% of effector molecules and under 1% in naive cells. With a barcode shared among identical TCR molecules, highly expanded clone sizes could be underestimated.

Sequencing was done on a sample of naive CD8+ T cells from blood, with Jurkat cell RNA spiked in. The sample's subset: FACS-sorted CD8+CD4-CCR7+CD45RA+ naive T cells. The chain employs TRBV30 and TRBJ2-1, with TRBD1 as a possible D gene (6 bases). The clonotype comes from a human donor in good health. Some libraries in this study had Jurkat cell RNA spiked in. The DNA for the CDR3 is TGTGCCTGGAGTGAAACAGGGTTCTACTACAATGAGCAGTTCTTC. Translated: CAWSETGFYYNEQFF.